This T cell receptor beta chain was obtained from a study of T cells expressing NK-cell markers. Study-wide background: Cells sorted as CD3+CD56+NKG2C+, CD3+CD56+NKG2C- and CD3+CD56-NKG2C+ T cells supplied the TCR beta repertoires. Study-level points and caveats: The CD3+CD56-NKG2C+ fraction of a few donors was likewise dominated by these clonotypes.

There are 16 residues in the CDR3. The germline V gene encodes CDR1 SGHRS and CDR2 YFSETQ. A word on this clonotype: Its antigen is as yet unknown.

cDNA encoding TCR beta was synthesized via 5'RACE template switching incorporating UMIs. After re-calling the 5' RACE reads, TCRdb lists one entry per CDR3 protein, DNA absent. The sample data list roughly 450,000 distinct CDR3 sequences. The sequenced sample consisted of blood T cells: a sorted CD56 or NKG2C T cell subset, CD4+ or CD8+ T cells, or bulk PBMC T cells (not recorded which). This sequence was found in a woman aged 50 to 60 in good health. The rearrangement links TRBV5-1 to TRBJ2-1; TCRdb outputs TRBD2, but without DNA this stays unchecked. The chain's CDR3 is CASSLESGRVYNEQFF.